This T cell receptor (beta chain) was observed in a study of shared clonotypes between healthy human individuals. None of the donors, who were healthy HIV-negative adults, had recently had acute infections or vaccinations. The data were produced by immunoSEQ multiplex PCR, yet TCRdb's version contains in-frame clones alone and is incomplete. Here the sample spans approximately 2.5 million clones, roughly nine tenths being singletons. V was clipped by 7 bases and J by 5 bases; unmatched bases: 8. The CDR3 sequence is 14 residues long. In germline, CDR1 is MNHNY, CDR2 SVGAGI (reference sequence). Sequencing was done on a sample of naive CD4+ T cells sorted from blood. As to subset: CD45RA+ positively selected. This chain joins TRBV6-6 and TRBJ2-3; 8 bases line up with TRBD2. This sequence was found in a man aged 18 to 30 in good health. CDR3 residues: CASTVAGSVDTQYF. CDR3 nucleotide sequence: TGTGCCAGCACCGTAGCGGGGTCGGTAGATACGCAGTATTTT.